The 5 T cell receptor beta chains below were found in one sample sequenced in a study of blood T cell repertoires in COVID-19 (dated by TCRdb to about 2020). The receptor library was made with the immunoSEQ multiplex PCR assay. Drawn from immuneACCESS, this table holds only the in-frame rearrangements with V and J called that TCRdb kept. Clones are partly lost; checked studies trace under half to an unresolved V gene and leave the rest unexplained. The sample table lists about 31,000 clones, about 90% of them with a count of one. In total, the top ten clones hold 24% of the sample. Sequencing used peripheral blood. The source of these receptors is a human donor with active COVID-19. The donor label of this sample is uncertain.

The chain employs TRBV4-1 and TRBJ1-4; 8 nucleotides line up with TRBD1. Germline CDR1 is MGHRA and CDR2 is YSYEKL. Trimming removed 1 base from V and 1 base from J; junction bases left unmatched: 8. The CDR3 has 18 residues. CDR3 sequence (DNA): TGCGCCAGCAGCCAAGGACCCAGGGGGCGCCGAACTAATGAAAAACTGTTTTTT. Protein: CASSQGPRGRRTNEKLFF.

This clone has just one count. CDR3 in DNA: TGTGCCAGCAGCTTAGGGGCGGGGGGACCTCAAGAGACCCAGTACTTC. As protein: CASSLGAGGPQETQYF. The V gene is TRBV7-2, the J gene TRBJ2-5, with 8 bases fitting TRBD2. With 1 base clipped from V and 2 bases from J, the junction kept 6 bases outside the gene matches. The germline V gene has CDR1 SGHTA and CDR2 FQGNSA. This CDR3 is 16 amino acids long.

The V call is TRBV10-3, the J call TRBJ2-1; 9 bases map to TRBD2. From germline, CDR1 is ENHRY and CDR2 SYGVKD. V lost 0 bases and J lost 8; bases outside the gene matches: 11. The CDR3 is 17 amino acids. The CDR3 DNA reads TGTGCCATCAGTGAGTCGAGCTCGGTTAGCGGGGGATATGAGCAGTTCTTC. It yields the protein CAISESSSVSGGYEQFF.

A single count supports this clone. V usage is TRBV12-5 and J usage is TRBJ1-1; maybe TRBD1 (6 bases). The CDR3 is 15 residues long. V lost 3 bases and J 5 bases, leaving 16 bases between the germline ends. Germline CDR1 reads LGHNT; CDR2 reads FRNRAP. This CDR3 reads CASGLGGGQSTEAFF. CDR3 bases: TGTGCTAGTGGTTTAGGGGGGGGCCAGAGTACTGAAGCTTTCTTT.

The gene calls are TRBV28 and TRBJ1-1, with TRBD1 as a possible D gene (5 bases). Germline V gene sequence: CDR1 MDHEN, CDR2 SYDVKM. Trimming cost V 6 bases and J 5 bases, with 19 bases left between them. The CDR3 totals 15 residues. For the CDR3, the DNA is TGTGCCAGCAGCCTTCCGGGGGGGATTGGGACTGAAGCTTTCTTT. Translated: CASSLPGGIGTEAFF. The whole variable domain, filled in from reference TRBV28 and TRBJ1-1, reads DVKVTQSSRYLVKRTGEKVFLECVQDMDHENMFWYRQDPGLGLRLIYFSYDVKMKEKGDIPEGYSVSREKKERFSLILESASTNQTSMYLCASSLPGGIGTEAFFGQGTRLTVV.